The present entry profiles one T cell receptor (beta chain) with its context. Its antigen is not known. The method was immunoSEQ multiplex PCR; TCRdb's version includes in-frame clones alone and lacks a portion of them. The table includes about 70,000 clones, 80% to 90% detected once. The data were taken from a study of OX40 agonist ivuxolimab in advanced cancers. In the study overall: Patients received the agonistic anti-OX40 (CD134) antibody ivuxolimab. Averaging 60 years in age, with a range of about 23 to 80, the cohort was approximately 83% male. Study-wide results and limits: Certain nonresponders likewise exhibited a low normalized T-cell clonal expansion.

The CDR3 spans 14 residues. The ends were cut back, 7 bases at V and 6 bases at J, with 15 bases in the middle. Germline CDR1 LNHDA, CDR2 SQIVND (reference sequence). The origin of this receptor is an adult with an advanced solid tumor such as melanoma, head and neck, liver or kidney cancer. The rearrangement links TRBV19 to TRBJ2-2; the D gene could be TRBD1 or TRBD2 (6 bases each). The source material was CD4+ or CD8+ T cells sorted from blood, sampled in a trial of the OX40 agonist ivuxolimab. The CDR3 nucleotides are TGTGCCAGTACCCTAAGGGGGGACCCCGGGGAGCTGTTTTTT. The encoded protein is CASTLRGDPGELFF.